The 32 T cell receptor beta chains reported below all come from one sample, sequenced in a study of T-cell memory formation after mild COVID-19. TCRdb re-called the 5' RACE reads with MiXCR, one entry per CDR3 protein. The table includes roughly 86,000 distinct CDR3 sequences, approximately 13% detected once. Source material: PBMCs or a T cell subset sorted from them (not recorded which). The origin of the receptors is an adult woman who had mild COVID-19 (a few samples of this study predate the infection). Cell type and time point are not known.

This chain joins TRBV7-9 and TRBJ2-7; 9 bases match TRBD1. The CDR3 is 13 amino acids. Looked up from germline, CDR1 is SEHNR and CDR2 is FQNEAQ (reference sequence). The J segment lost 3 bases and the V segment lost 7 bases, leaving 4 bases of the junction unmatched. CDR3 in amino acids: CASTWTGDYEQYF. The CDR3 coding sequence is TGTGCCAGCACTTGGACAGGGGACTACGAGCAGTACTTC.

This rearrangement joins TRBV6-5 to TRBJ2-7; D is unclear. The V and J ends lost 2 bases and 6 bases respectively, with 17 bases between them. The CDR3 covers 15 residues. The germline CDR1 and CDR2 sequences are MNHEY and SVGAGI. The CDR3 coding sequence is TGTGCCAGCAGTTACGGGTATGGCAGATTACGCGAGCAGTACTTC. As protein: CASSYGYGRLREQYF.

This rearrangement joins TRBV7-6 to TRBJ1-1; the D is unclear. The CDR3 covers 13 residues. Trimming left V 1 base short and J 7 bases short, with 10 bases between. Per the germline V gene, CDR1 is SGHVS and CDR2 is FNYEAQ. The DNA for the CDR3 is TGTGCCAGCAGCTTAGGCCCGGGTGGTGAAGCTTTCTTT. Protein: CASSLGPGGEAFF.

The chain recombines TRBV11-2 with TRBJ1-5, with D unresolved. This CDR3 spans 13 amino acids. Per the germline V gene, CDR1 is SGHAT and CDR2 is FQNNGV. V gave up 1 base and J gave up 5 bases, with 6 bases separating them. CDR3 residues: CASSLGGYQPQHF. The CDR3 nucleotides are TGTGCCAGCAGCTTAGGCGGTTATCAGCCCCAGCATTTT.

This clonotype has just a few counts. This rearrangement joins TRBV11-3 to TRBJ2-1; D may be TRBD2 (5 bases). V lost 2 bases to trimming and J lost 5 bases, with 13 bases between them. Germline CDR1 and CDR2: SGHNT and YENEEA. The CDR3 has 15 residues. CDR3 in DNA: TGTGCCAGCAGCTTAAGCGGAGGTGCGGACAATGAGCAGTTCTTC. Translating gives CASSLSGGADNEQFF.

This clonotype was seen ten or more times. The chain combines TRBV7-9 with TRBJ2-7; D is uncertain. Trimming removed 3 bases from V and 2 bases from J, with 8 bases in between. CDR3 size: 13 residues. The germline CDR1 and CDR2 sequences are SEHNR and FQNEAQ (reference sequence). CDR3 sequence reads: CASSFSFTYEQYF. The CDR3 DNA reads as TGTGCCAGCAGCTTTAGCTTTACCTACGAGCAGTACTTC. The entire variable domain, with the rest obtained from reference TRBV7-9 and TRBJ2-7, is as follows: DTGVSQNPRHKITKRGQNVTFRCDPISEHNRLYWYRQTLGQGPEFLTYFQNEAQLEKSRLLSDRFSAERPKGSFSTLEIQRTEQGDSAMYLCASSFSFTYEQYFGPGTRLTVT.

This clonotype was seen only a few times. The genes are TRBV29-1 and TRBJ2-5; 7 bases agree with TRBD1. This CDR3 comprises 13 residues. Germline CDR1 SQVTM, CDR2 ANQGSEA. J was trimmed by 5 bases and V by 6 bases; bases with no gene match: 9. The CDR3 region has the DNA TGCAGCGTCTTGGCAGGGGGTGGGGAGACCCAGTACTTC. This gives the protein CSVLAGGGETQYF. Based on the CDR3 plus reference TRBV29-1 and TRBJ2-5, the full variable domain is SAVISQKPSRDICQRGTSLTIQCQVDSQVTMMFWYRQQPGQSLTLIATANQGSEATYESGFVIDKFPISRPNLTFSTLTVSNMSPEDSSIYLCSVLAGGGETQYFGPGTRLLVL.

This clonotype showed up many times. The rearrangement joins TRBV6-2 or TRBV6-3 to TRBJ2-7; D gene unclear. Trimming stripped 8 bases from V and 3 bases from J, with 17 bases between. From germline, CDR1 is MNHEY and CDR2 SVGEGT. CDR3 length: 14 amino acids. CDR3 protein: CASSPNWADYEQYF. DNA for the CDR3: TGTGCCAGCTCGCCAAACTGGGCCGACTACGAGCAGTACTTC.

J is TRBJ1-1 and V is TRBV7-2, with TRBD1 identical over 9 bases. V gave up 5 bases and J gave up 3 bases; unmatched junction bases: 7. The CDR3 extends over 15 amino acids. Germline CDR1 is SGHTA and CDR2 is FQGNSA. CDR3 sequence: CASSPTTGGHTEAFF. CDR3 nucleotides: TGTGCCAGCAGCCCTACTACAGGGGGCCACACTGAAGCTTTCTTT.

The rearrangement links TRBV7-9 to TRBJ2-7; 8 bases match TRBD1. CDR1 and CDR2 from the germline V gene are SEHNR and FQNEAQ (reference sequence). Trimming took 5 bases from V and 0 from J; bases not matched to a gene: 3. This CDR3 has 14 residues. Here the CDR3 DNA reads TGTGCCAGCAGCGTAACAGGGGGCTCCTACGAGCAGTACTTC. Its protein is CASSVTGGSYEQYF.

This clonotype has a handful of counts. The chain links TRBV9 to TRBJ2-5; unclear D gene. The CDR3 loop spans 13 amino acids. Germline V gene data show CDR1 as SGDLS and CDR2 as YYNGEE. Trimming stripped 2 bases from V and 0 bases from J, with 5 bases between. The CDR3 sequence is CASSVQDQETQYF. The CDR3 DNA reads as TGTGCCAGCAGCGTCCAGGACCAAGAGACCCAGTACTTC.

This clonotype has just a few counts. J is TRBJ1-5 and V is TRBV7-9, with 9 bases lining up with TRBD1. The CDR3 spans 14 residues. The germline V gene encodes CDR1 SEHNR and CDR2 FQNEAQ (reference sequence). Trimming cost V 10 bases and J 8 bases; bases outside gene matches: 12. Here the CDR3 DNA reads TGTGCCACCCAGGGTCCTGACAGGGGGGAGCCCCAGCATTTT. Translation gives CATQGPDRGEPQHF.

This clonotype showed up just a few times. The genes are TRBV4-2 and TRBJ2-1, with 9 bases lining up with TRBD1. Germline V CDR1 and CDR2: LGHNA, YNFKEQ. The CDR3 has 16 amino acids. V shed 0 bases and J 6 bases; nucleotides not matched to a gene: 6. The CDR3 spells CASSQDTGQGFNEQFF. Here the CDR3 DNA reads TGTGCCAGCAGCCAAGATACGGGACAGGGTTTCAATGAGCAGTTCTTC.

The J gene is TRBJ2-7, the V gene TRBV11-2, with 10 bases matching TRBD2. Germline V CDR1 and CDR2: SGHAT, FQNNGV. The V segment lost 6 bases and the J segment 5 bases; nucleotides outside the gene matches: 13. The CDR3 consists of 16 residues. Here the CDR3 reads CASRYQGAAGGNEQYF. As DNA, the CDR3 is TGTGCCAGCAGATATCAAGGGGCAGCGGGGGGGAACGAGCAGTACTTC.

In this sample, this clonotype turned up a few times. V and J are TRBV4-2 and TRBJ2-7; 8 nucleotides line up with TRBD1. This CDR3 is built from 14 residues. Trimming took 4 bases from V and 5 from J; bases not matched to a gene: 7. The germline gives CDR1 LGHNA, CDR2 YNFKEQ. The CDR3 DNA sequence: TGTGCCAGCAGCCCCACCGGGACAGGCCACGAGCAGTACTTC. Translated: CASSPTGTGHEQYF.

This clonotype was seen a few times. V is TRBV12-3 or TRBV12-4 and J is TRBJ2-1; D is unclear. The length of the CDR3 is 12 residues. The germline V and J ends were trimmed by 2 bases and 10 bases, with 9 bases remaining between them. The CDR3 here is CASSLRSAEQFF. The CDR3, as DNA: TGTGCCAGCAGTTTACGGTCCGCAGAGCAGTTCTTC.

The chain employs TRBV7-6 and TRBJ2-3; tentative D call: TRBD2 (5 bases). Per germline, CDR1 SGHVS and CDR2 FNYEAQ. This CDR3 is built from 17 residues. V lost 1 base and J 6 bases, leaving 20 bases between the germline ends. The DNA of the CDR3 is TGTGCCAGCAGCTTAGTCATGCCGGCTCCACCGGGGGATACGCAGTATTTT. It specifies CASSLVMPAPPGDTQYF.

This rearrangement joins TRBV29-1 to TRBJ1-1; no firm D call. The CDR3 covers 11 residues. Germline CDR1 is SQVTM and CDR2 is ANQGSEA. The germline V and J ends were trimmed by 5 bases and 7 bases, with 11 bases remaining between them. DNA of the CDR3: TGCAGCGTTTTGGACTATGGTGAAGCTTTCTTT. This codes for CSVLDYGEAFF.

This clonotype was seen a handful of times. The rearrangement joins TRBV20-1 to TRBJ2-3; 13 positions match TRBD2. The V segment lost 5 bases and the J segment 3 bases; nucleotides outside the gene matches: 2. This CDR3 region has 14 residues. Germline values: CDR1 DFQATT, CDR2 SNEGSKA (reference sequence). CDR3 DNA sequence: TGCAGTGCTCGGGGACTAGCGGGAACAGATACGCAGTATTTT. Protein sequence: CSARGLAGTDTQYF.

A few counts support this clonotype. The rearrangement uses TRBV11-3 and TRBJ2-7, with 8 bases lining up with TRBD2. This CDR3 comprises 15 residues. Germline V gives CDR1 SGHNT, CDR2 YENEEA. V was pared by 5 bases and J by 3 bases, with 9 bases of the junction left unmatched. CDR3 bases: TGTGCCAGCAGCCCAAGACTAGCGCGTCACTACGAGCAGTACTTC. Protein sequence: CASSPRLARHYEQYF.

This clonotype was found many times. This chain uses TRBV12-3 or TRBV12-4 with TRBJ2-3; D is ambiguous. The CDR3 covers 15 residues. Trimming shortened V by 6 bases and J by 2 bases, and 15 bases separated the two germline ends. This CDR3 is CASSTLRGFTDTQYF. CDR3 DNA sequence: TGTGCCAGCAGCACCCTGAGAGGCTTCACAGATACGCAGTATTTT.

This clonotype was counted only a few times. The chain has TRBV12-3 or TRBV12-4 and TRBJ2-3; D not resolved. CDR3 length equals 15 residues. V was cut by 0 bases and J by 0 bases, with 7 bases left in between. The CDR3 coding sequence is TGTGCCAGCAGTTTAGCCGATACTAGCACAGATACGCAGTATTTT. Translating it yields CASSLADTSTDTQYF.

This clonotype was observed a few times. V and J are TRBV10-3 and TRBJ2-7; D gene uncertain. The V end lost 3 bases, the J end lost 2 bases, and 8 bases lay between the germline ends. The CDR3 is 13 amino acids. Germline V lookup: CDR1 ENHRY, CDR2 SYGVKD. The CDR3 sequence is CAISEGLTYEQYF. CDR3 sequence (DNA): TGTGCCATCAGTGAAGGTTTGACCTACGAGCAGTACTTC.

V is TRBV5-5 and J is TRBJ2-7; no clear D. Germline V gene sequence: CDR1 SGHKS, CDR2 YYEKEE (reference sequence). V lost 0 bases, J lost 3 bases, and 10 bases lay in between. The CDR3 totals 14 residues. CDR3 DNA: TGTGCCAGCAGCTTGGTTGGGTCGCACTACGAGCAGTACTTC. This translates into CASSLVGSHYEQYF.

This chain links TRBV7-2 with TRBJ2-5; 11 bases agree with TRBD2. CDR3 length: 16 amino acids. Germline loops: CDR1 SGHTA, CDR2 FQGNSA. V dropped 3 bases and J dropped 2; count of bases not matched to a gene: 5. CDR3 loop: CASSLGGLAAQETQYF. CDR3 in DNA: TGTGCCAGCAGCTTGGGGGGACTAGCGGCACAAGAGACCCAGTACTTC.

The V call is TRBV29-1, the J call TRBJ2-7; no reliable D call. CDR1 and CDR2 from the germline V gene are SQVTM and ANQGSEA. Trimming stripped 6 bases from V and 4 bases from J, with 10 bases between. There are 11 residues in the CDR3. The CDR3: CSVRMGYEQYF. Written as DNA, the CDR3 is TGCAGCGTGCGGATGGGATACGAGCAGTACTTC.

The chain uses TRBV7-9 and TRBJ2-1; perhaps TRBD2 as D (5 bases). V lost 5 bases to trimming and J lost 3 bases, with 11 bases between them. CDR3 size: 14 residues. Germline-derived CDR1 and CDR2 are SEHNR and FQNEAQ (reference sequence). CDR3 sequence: CASSPDGIYNEQFF. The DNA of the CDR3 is TGTGCCAGCAGCCCTGACGGGATCTACAATGAGCAGTTCTTC. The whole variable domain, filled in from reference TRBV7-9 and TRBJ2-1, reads DTGVSQNPRHKITKRGQNVTFRCDPISEHNRLYWYRQTLGQGPEFLTYFQNEAQLEKSRLLSDRFSAERPKGSFSTLEIQRTEQGDSAMYLCASSPDGIYNEQFFGPGTRLTVL.

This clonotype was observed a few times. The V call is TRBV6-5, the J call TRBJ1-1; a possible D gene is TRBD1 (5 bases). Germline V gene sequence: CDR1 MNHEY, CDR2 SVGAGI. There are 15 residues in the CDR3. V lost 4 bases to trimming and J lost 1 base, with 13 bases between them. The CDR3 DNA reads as TGTGCCAGCAGTTTGATTGGGGGGAGGAACACTGAAGCTTTCTTT. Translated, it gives CASSLIGGRNTEAFF.

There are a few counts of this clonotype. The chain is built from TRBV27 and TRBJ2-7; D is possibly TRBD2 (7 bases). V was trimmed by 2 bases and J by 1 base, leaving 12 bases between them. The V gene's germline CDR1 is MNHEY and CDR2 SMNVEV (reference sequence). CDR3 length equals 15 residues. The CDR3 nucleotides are TGTGCCAGCAGTTTACGGGGGGCAGGGTCCTACGAGCAGTACTTC. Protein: CASSLRGAGSYEQYF.

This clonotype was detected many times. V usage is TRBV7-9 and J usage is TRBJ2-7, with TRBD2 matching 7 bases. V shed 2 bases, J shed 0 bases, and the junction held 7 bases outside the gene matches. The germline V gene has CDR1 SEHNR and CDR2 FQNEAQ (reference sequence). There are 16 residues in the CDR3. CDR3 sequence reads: CASSLLTGRSSYEQYF. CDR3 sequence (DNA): TGTGCCAGCAGCTTACTTACCGGGAGGAGCTCCTACGAGCAGTACTTC. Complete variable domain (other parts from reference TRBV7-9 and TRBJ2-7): DTGVSQNPRHKITKRGQNVTFRCDPISEHNRLYWYRQTLGQGPEFLTYFQNEAQLEKSRLLSDRFSAERPKGSFSTLEIQRTEQGDSAMYLCASSLLTGRSSYEQYFGPGTRLTVT.

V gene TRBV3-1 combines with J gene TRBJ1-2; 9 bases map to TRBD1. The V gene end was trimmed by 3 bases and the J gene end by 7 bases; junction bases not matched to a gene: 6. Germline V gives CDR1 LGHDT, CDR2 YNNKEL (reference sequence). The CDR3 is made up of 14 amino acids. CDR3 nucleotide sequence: TGTGCCAGCAGCCAGACAGGGGGGGAGCCTGGCTACACCTTC. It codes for CASSQTGGEPGYTF.

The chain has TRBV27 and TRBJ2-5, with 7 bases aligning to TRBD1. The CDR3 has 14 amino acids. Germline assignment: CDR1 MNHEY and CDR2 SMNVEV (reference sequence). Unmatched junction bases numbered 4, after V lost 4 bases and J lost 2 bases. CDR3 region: CASSSWDSQETQYF. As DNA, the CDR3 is TGTGCCAGCAGTTCTTGGGACAGTCAAGAGACCCAGTACTTC.